This TCR beta chain originates from a study of T cells expressing NK-cell markers. Findings of the study overall: Expanded NKG2C+ T cell clones were not confirmed as HCMV-specific. A handful of donors showed these clonotypes also leading the CD3+CD56-NKG2C+ fraction.

In regard to this clonotype: Its antigen is still unknown.

This CDR3 has 13 residues. CDR1 is SQVTM, CDR2 ANQGSEA, per germline. A 5'RACE template switching approach incorporating UMIs was used to make TCR beta cDNA. Reanalyzing the 5' RACE reads, TCRdb keeps one entry per CDR3 protein, without DNA. This listing includes fewer than 400,000 distinct CDR3 sequences. The sequencing sample was made of blood T cells: a sorted CD56 or NKG2C T cell subset, CD4+ or CD8+ T cells, or bulk PBMC T cells (not recorded which). This clonotype was sampled from a woman in her forties or fifties in good health. The J gene is TRBJ1-4, the V gene TRBV29-1; TCRdb calls TRBD1, which cannot be checked without DNA. This chain's CDR3 is CSVALIPAEKLFF.